The 14 T cell receptor beta chains listed next were all sequenced from one sample in a study of blood T cell repertoires in COVID-19. The assay was immunoSEQ multiplex PCR, and TCRdb's table has in-frame clones only and misses some. The table shows 300,000 to 450,000 clones, with approximately 86% occurring only once. Sequences were obtained from peripheral blood. These receptors all stem from a human donor in a cohort sampled during active COVID-19.

The gene calls are TRBV4-1 and TRBJ1-5; D is perhaps TRBD1 (5 bases). The CDR3 extends over 15 amino acids. V lost 4 bases and J 4 bases, leaving 14 bases between the germline ends. The V gene's germline CDR1 is MGHRA and CDR2 YSYEKL. CDR3 amino acids: CASSRLLGGNQPQHF. In nucleotides, the CDR3 is TGCGCCAGCAGCCGGCTATTGGGGGGGAATCAGCCCCAGCATTTT.

The chain is built from TRBV20-1 and TRBJ1-2, with D hard to call. The germline V and J ends were trimmed by 2 bases and 5 bases, with 6 bases remaining between them. This CDR3 comprises 11 residues. The V gene's germline CDR1 is DFQATT and CDR2 SNEGSKA (reference sequence). Here the CDR3 reads CSARSFYGYTF. CDR3 coding DNA: TGCAGTGCTAGATCGTTTTATGGCTACACCTTC.

The chain joins TRBV19 to TRBJ2-2; tentative D call: TRBD1 (5 bases). CDR3 length: 16 amino acids. Germline V gene sequence: CDR1 LNHDA, CDR2 SQIVND (reference sequence). V lost 11 bases, J lost 6 bases, and 25 bases lay in between. DNA of the CDR3: TGTGCCTGCAGAGAAAGGGCTCTTTGGGGCCCCGGGGAGCTGTTTTTT. Protein sequence: CACRERALWGPGELFF. The full variable domain, rest sourced from reference TRBV19 and TRBJ2-2, is DGGITQSPKYLFRKEGQNVTLSCEQNLNHDAMYWYRQDPGQGLRLIYYSQIVNDFQKGDIAEGYSVSREKKESFPLTVTSAQKNPTAFYLCACRERALWGPGELFFGEGSRLTVL.

The V call is TRBV2, the J call TRBJ2-5; TRBD2 agrees at 8 bases. The CDR3 extends over 14 amino acids. The germline V gene encodes CDR1 SNHLY and CDR2 FYNNEI. V trimming: 11 bases; J trimming: 2 bases; junction bases outside the gene matches: 10. The CDR3 region has the DNA TGTGCCGGCCTAAGGTTAGCGGGGCAAGAGACCCAGTACTTC. Its protein is CAGLRLAGQETQYF.

The chain links TRBV7-9 to TRBJ2-7; TRBD1 might be the D (6 bases). Germline assignment: CDR1 SEHNR and CDR2 FQNEAQ (reference sequence). The CDR3 totals 14 residues. Trimming removed 4 bases at V and 5 bases at J, with 15 bases between. Written as DNA, the CDR3 is TGTGCCAGCAGCTCAAAGGACAGCTTTAACGAGCAGTACTTC. Amino acid sequence: CASSSKDSFNEQYF.

The chain links TRBV6-5 to TRBJ2-3; maybe TRBD2 (5 bases). V was cut by 7 bases and J by 3 bases, with 8 bases left in between. Germline loops: CDR1 MNHEY, CDR2 SVGAGI. This CDR3 comprises 12 residues. The CDR3 nucleotides read TGTGCCAGCACCGGGGAAACAGATACGCAGTATTTT. Translation: CASTGETDTQYF.

The rearrangement joins TRBV19 to TRBJ1-6; TRBD1 aligns across 10 bases. This CDR3 is 15 amino acids long. Trimming removed 7 bases from V and 7 bases from J; junction bases left unmatched: 7. Germline CDR1 LNHDA, CDR2 SQIVND (reference sequence). The CDR3 bases are TGTGCCAGTATCGCTGACAGGGGGCAAAATTCACCCCTCCACTTT. Amino acid sequence: CASIADRGQNSPLHF.

In this sample, this clone turned up once. The chain has TRBV25-1 and TRBJ1-2; D is perhaps TRBD1 (6 bases). V gave up 6 bases and J gave up 0 bases, with 20 bases separating them. The CDR3 contains 17 residues. Germline CDR1 is MGHDK and CDR2 is SYGVNS. The CDR3 reads CASRESGQRGANYGYTF. CDR3 in DNA: TGTGCCAGCAGGGAAAGTGGACAGAGAGGGGCTAACTATGGCTACACCTTC.

This clone was detected a few times. V usage is TRBV28 and J usage is TRBJ1-4; a weak D match, TRBD1 (6 bases). The germline CDR1 and CDR2 sequences are MDHEN and SYDVKM. Trimming removed 6 bases at V and 3 bases at J, with 14 bases between. The CDR3 spans 15 residues. Here the CDR3 DNA reads TGTGCCAGCAGCCTCCAGGGGCAGGCTAATGAAAAACTGTTTTTT. The encoded protein is CASSLQGQANEKLFF. Supplemented by reference TRBV28 and TRBJ1-4, the full variable domain reads DVKVTQSSRYLVKRTGEKVFLECVQDMDHENMFWYRQDPGLGLRLIYFSYDVKMKEKGDIPEGYSVSREKKERFSLILESASTNQTSMYLCASSLQGQANEKLFFGSGTQLSVL.

This clone was counted once. This rearrangement joins TRBV19 to TRBJ2-7, with D possibly being TRBD1 (6 bases). The CDR3 extends over 13 amino acids. V was trimmed by 3 bases and J by 5 bases, leaving 11 bases between them. Germline CDR1 and CDR2: LNHDA and SQIVND (reference sequence). The CDR3 coding sequence is TGTGCCAGTAGTATTGCAGGGGACGACGAGCAGTACTTC. Its translation is CASSIAGDDEQYF.

The rearrangement joins TRBV5-8 to TRBJ1-3, with a weak D call TRBD1 (5 bases). Germline lookup yields CDR1 SGHTS and CDR2 YDEGEE. This CDR3 region has 20 residues. V was trimmed by 1 base and J by 0 bases, leaving 23 bases between them. CDR3 nucleotides: TGTGCCAGCAGCTTGTTTGGCCGATTGGCAGGGATGGCCTCTGGAAACACCATATATTTT. As protein: CASSLFGRLAGMASGNTIYF. Combining the CDR3 with reference TRBV5-8 and TRBJ1-3 gives the whole variable domain EAGVTQSPTHLIKTRGQQATLRCSPISGHTSVYWYQQALGLGLQFLLWYDEGEERNRGNFPPRFSGRQFPNYSSELNVNALELEDSALYLCASSLFGRLAGMASGNTIYFGEGSWLTVV.

The rearrangement links TRBV24-1 to TRBJ2-1; 9 nucleotides align to TRBD2. V was pared by 3 bases and J by 8 bases, with 4 bases of the junction left unmatched. Germline V gene data show CDR1 as KGHDR and CDR2 as SFDVKD. The CDR3 is 14 residues long. The CDR3 reads CATSDGGGEDEQFF. CDR3 DNA: TGTGCCACCAGTGATGGCGGGGGGGAAGATGAGCAGTTCTTC.

The chain recombines TRBV7-8 with TRBJ2-7, with D perhaps matching TRBD1 or TRBD2 (9 bases each). This CDR3 region has 19 residues. Trimming pared 5 bases from V and 3 bases from J, leaving 29 bases between. The germline V gene encodes CDR1 SGHVS and CDR2 FQNEAQ. The chain's CDR3 is CASSRTGALETSGYYEQYF. The CDR3 DNA follows: TGTGCCAGCAGCCGGACAGGGGCGTTGGAGACTAGCGGTTACTACGAGCAGTACTTC.

This clone was observed a handful of times. This chain joins TRBV5-1 and TRBJ2-3, with TRBD1 matching 7 bases. Germline CDR1 and CDR2: SGHRS and YFSETQ. J was trimmed by 2 bases and V by 3 bases; bases with no gene match: 9. There are 16 residues in the CDR3. The CDR3 DNA is TGCGCCAGCAGCTCTACCAGGACAGGCTTCACAGATACGCAGTATTTT. It is translated as CASSSTRTGFTDTQYF.